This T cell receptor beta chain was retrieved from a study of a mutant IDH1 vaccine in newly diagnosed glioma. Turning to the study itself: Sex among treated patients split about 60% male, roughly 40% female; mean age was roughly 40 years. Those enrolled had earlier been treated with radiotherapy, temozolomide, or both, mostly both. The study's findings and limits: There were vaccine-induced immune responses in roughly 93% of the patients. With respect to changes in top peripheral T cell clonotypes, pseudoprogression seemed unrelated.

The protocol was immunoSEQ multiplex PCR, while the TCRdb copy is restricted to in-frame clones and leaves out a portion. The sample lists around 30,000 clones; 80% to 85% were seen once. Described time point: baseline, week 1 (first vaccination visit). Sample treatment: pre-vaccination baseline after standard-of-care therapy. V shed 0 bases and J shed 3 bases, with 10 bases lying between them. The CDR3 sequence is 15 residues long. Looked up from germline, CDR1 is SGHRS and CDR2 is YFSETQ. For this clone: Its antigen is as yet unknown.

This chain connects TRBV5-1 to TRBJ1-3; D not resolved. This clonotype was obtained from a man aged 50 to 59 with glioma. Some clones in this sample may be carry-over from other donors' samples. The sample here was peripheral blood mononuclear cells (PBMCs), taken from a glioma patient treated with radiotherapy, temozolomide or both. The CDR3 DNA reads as TGCGCCAGCAGCTTGGGAGGGAGCGGTGGAAACACCATATATTTT. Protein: CASSLGGSGGNTIYF.